A selection of T cell receptor beta chains follows, all from one sample in a study of blood T cell repertoires in COVID-19. TCRdb keeps only in-frame clones here, not all; method: immunoSEQ multiplex PCR. The table shows roughly 280,000 clones, with about nine tenths occurring only once. The sequencing sample was made of peripheral blood. The receptors shown here come from a woman aged 45-65 years who had recovered from COVID-19. CDR3s include the opening cysteine and the closing phenylalanine or tryptophan. A D gene is named only where the DNA matches it firmly. Some rows mark clone size as missing; the rest say once, few, many or name a class of expanded clone.

clone size	V gene	D gene	J gene	CDR3 protein	CDR3 DNA
NA	TRBV3-1/TRBV3-2	NA	TRBJ1-1	CASSQGGRVTEAFF	TGTGCCAGCAGCCAGGGGGGGAGAGTAACTGAAGCTTTCTTT
once	TRBV6-5	NA	TRBJ1-6	CANGKEENSPLHF	TGTGCCAACGGGAAGGAGGAGAATTCACCCCTCCACTTT
NA	TRBV10-3	NA	TRBJ1-2	CAISDRGQSLYGYTF	TGTGCCATCAGTGATAGGGGACAAAGCCTCTATGGCTACACCTTC
NA	TRBV6-4	NA	TRBJ2-1	CASSAFPRGGLSYNEQFF	TGTGCCAGCAGTGCCTTCCCCAGGGGAGGGCTCTCCTACAATGAGCAGTTCTTC
NA	TRBV13	NA	TRBJ1-2	CASRRGGSNYGYTF	TGTGCCAGCAGGCGGGGGGGGTCCAACTATGGCTACACCTTC
few	TRBV7-2	TRBD1	TRBJ2-7	CASRPGTGERQYF	TGTGCCAGCCGCCCAGGGACAGGGGAGAGACAGTACTTC
NA	TRBV6-6	NA	TRBJ1-1	CASSFLHPGGTEAFF	TGTGCCAGCAGTTTCTTACATCCAGGAGGGACTGAAGCTTTCTTT
NA	TRBV9	NA	TRBJ1-2	CASSVPGGAEGYTF	TGTGCCAGCAGCGTCCCTGGGGGGGCAGAAGGCTACACCTTC
once	TRBV12-3/TRBV12-4	NA	TRBJ2-5	CASRSDTQETQYF	TGTGCCAGCAGATCCGACACCCAAGAGACCCAGTACTTC
NA	TRBV5-1	TRBD1	TRBJ2-7	CASSSRDRSYEQYF	TGCGCCAGCAGCTCGAGGGACAGGTCCTACGAGCAGTACTTC
once	TRBV29-1	TRBD2	TRBJ2-5	CSVELADNQETQYF	TGCAGCGTTGAACTAGCGGACAACCAAGAGACCCAGTACTTC
NA	TRBV15	TRBD1	TRBJ2-7	CATSSAKGARRYSVQYF	TGTGCCACCAGCAGCGCAAAGGGGGCCCGAAGGTACTCAGTGCAGTACTTC
NA	TRBV5-1	NA	TRBJ1-2	CASSPNNYGYTF	TGCGCCAGCAGCCCCAATAACTATGGCTACACCTTC
NA	TRBV5-1	TRBD2	TRBJ2-1	CASSLKLAGGEQFF	TGCGCCAGCAGCTTGAAACTAGCGGGAGGTGAGCAGTTCTTC
NA	TRBV4-3	TRBD2	TRBJ2-5	CASSQDALAGARGTQYF	TGCGCCAGCAGCCAAGATGCCCTAGCGGGGGCCCGGGGGACCCAGTACTTC
NA	TRBV5-4	NA	TRBJ2-7	CASSLLKDSNEQYF	TGTGCCAGCAGCTTGTTAAAGGACAGCAACGAGCAGTACTTC
NA	TRBV6-4	TRBD1	TRBJ2-7	CASHTGQGLSEQYF	TGTGCCAGCCACACAGGACAGGGGTTGTCCGAGCAGTACTTC
NA	TRBV6-2/TRBV6-3	NA	TRBJ2-7	CASSYSTDYEQYF	TGTGCCAGCAGTTACTCGACAGACTACGAGCAGTACTTC
once	TRBV6-5	TRBD1	TRBJ2-7	CASSYGGQGFVQQYF	TGTGCCAGCAGTTACGGGGGACAGGGGTTTGTACAGCAGTACTTC
NA	TRBV18	NA	TRBJ2-7	CASSPLTGEQYF	TGTGCCAGCTCACCCCTAACGGGCGAGCAGTACTTC
NA	TRBV5-1	NA	TRBJ2-3	CASSRGGVGTDTQYF	TGCGCCAGCAGCCGTGGGGGCGTGGGGACAGATACGCAGTATTTT
NA	TRBV18	TRBD1	TRBJ2-1	CASSPPGQGLNEQFF	TGTGCCAGCTCACCACCGGGACAGGGTTTAAATGAGCAGTTCTTC